The 3 T cell receptor beta chains given below trace back to one sample, sequenced in a study of blood T cells in healthy people across ages. PCR was performed a second time for 7 to 11 cycles using a sample-barcoded 5' primer and a J-beta primer mix. Each CDR3 protein is one row after TCRdb ran MiXCR on the 5' RACE reads. The sample includes approximately 780,000 distinct CDR3 sequences, 20% to 30% of them seen just once. The same sample was also used in a study of T cells of mothers and their children.

The sample comprised blood. The receptors were gathered from a boy younger than 18 in good health.

This clonotype was counted only a few times. V gene TRBV12-3 or TRBV12-4 combines with J gene TRBJ1-6, with 8 bases that match TRBD1. The CDR3 runs 15 residues. The V and J ends lost 1 base and 10 bases, in that order; junction bases with no gene match: 6. CDR3 protein: CASSLGQGFRSPLHF. CDR3 coding DNA: TGTGCCAGCAGTTTAGGACAGGGGTTTCGCTCACCCCTCCACTTT.

The rearrangement joins TRBV9 to TRBJ1-1, with TRBD1 matching over 8 bases. The CDR3 is 15 residues long. CDR1 SGDLS and CDR2 YYNGEE come from the germline V gene. V gave up 3 bases and J gave up 4 bases; unmatched junction bases: 8. The CDR3 DNA reads TGTGCCAGCAGCGCCGGACAGGGCTGGAGCACTGAAGCTTTCTTT. Protein product: CASSAGQGWSTEAFF.

V and J are TRBV12-3 or TRBV12-4 and TRBJ2-1, with a tentative D call TRBD1 (5 bases). Judging by the DNA end, TRBJ2-7 fits better; the J call may be wrong. This CDR3 region has 17 residues. The CDR3 spells CASSLGDRGALWEEQYF. CDR3 bases: TGTGCCAGCAGTTTAGGAGACAGAGGTGCCCTTTGGGAAGAGCAGTACTTC.